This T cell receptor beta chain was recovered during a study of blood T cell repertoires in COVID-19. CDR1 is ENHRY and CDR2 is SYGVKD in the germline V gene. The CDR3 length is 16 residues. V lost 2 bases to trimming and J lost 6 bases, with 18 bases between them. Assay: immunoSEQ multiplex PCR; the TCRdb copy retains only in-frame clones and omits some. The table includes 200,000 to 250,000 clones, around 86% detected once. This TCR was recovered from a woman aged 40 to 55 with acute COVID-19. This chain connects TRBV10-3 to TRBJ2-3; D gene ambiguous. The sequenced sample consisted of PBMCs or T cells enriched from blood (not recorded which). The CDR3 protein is CAISEPGDTSPDTQYF. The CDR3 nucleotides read TGTGCCATCAGTGAGCCCGGAGATACTTCTCCGGATACGCAGTATTTT.